This entry lists 14 T cell receptor beta chains sequenced from one sample in a study of cytomegalovirus exposure and HLA in healthy donors. The PCR ran on 60 Vbeta and 13 Jbeta primers. The assay was immunoSEQ multiplex PCR, and TCRdb's table has in-frame clones only and misses some. The table records tens of thousands of clones, 77% of them present only once. The source material was PBMCs. The receptor source for this set is a man in his forties or fifties in good health and CMV-seropositive.

The J gene is TRBJ1-5, the V gene TRBV5-6; tentatively, D is TRBD1 (6 bases). The CDR3 has 15 amino acids. In germline, CDR1 is SGHDT, CDR2 YYEEEE. The V and J ends lost 4 bases and 4 bases respectively, with 15 bases between them. In DNA form, the CDR3 reads TGTGCCAGCAGCCAAAGGGGGGGGCCAAATCAGCCCCAGCATTTT. Residues: CASSQRGGPNQPQHF. Complete variable domain (other parts from reference TRBV5-6 and TRBJ1-5): DAGVTQSPTHLIKTRGQQVTLRCSPKSGHDTVSWYQQALGQGPQFIFQYYEEEERQRGNFPDRFSGHQFPNYSSELNVNALLLGDSALYLCASSQRGGPNQPQHFGDGTRLSIL.

This chain connects TRBV5-1 to TRBJ2-7; 7 bases are a match to TRBD2. Germline V lookup: CDR1 SGHRS, CDR2 YFSETQ. The V segment lost 4 bases and the J segment 3 bases; nucleotides outside the gene matches: 10. CDR3 size: 15 residues. The CDR3 DNA sequence: TGCGCCAGCAGCCCTACAGCGGCTAGCGGCTACGAGCAGTACTTC. Its translation: CASSPTAASGYEQYF.

The chain employs TRBV12-5 and TRBJ2-1, with TRBD2 matching 15 bases. CDR1 and CDR2 from the germline V gene are LGHNT and FRNRAP. The CDR3 loop spans 15 amino acids. With V trimmed by 5 bases and J by 7 bases, 3 bases remained unmatched. The DNA of the CDR3 is TGTGCTAGTGGTCCCGGACTAGCGGGAGGGAATGAGCAGTTCTTC. Residues: CASGPGLAGGNEQFF.

This chain connects TRBV19 to TRBJ2-7; 9 bases line up with TRBD2. J lost 1 base, V lost 1 base, and 5 bases had no gene match. Per germline, CDR1 LNHDA and CDR2 SQIVND (reference sequence). The CDR3 consists of 16 residues. CDR3 residues: CASSIASLAGSYEQYF. CDR3 DNA: TGTGCCAGTAGTATAGCGTCGCTAGCGGGATCCTACGAGCAGTACTTC.

V gene TRBV2 combines with J gene TRBJ2-5, with 8 nucleotides matching TRBD2. This CDR3 region has 15 residues. Losses at the gene ends were 7 bases for V and 5 bases for J; bases not matched to a gene: 12. The germline V gene has CDR1 SNHLY and CDR2 FYNNEI. The CDR3 is CASIGLASSLETQYF. CDR3 nucleotides: TGTGCCAGCATTGGACTAGCCTCCTCCTTGGAGACCCAGTACTTC.

This chain uses TRBV6-6 with TRBJ1-1, with D hard to call. The V and J ends lost 6 bases and 0 bases respectively, with 11 bases between them. There are 14 residues in the CDR3. Germline assignment: CDR1 MNHNY and CDR2 SVGAGI (reference sequence). The CDR3 sequence: CASSLAWMNTEAFF. The CDR3 bases are TGTGCCAGCAGCCTAGCATGGATGAACACTGAAGCTTTCTTT.

This sequence joins TRBV2 and TRBJ2-5, with no clear D. Trimming stripped 2 bases from V and 2 bases from J, with 12 bases between. CDR1 and CDR2 from the germline V gene are SNHLY and FYNNEI. This CDR3 has 15 residues. The CDR3 sequence is CASSELKAGQETQYF. CDR3 nucleotides: TGTGCCAGCAGTGAACTTAAGGCAGGACAAGAGACCCAGTACTTC.

A few counts support this clone. CDR3 in amino acids: CASSYSLAGGFEQFF. The CDR3 DNA follows: TGTGCCAGCAGTTACTCCCTAGCGGGAGGTTTTGAGCAGTTCTTC. The chain is built from TRBV6-5 and TRBJ2-1; 11 bases are a match to TRBD2. V shed 0 bases, J shed 9 bases, and the junction held 4 bases outside the gene matches. The CDR3 extends over 15 amino acids. CDR1 MNHEY and CDR2 SVGAGI come from the germline V gene.

The chain uses TRBV30 and TRBJ1-6; D might be TRBD1 (5 bases). CDR1 GTSNPN and CDR2 SVGIG come from the germline V gene (reference sequence). Trimming pared 1 base from V and 12 bases from J, leaving 10 bases between. The CDR3 spans 12 residues. The CDR3 DNA follows: TGTGCCTGGAGTGGGCAGGGCTTACCCCTCCACTTT. Its translation is CAWSGQGLPLHF.

The V and J genes are TRBV18 and TRBJ1-6; no clear D gene. With 5 bases removed from V and 7 bases from J, the gap between germline ends came to 9 bases. There are 13 residues in the CDR3. Germline V gene data show CDR1 as KGHSH and CDR2 as LQKENI. The CDR3, as DNA: TGTGCCAGCTCAAGCGCCAGCAATTCACCCCTCCACTTT. It yields the protein CASSSASNSPLHF.

A few counts support this clone. V usage is TRBV19 and J usage is TRBJ2-2; 11 bases line up with TRBD2. Losses at the gene ends were 3 bases for V and 0 bases for J; bases not matched to a gene: 6. CDR1 LNHDA and CDR2 SQIVND come from the germline V gene (reference sequence). This CDR3 spans 18 amino acids. CDR3 in DNA: TGTGCCAGTAGTATCACGGGACTAGCGGACTCGAACACCGGGGAGCTGTTTTTT. Its protein product is CASSITGLADSNTGELFF.

J is TRBJ1-1 and V is TRBV7-9; the match to TRBD1 covers 8 bases. CDR1 is SEHNR and CDR2 is FQNEAQ in the germline V gene (reference sequence). The CDR3 is made up of 19 amino acids. The trim removed 6 bases at V and 6 bases at J, leaving 24 bases unmatched. The CDR3 DNA reads as TGTGCCAGCAGGAATAGACAACAGGGGGACACGGGCCCGAGGGCTGAAGCTTTCTTT. Translation gives CASRNRQQGDTGPRAEAFF. Complete variable domain (other parts from reference TRBV7-9 and TRBJ1-1): DTGVSQNPRHKITKRGQNVTFRCDPISEHNRLYWYRQTLGQGPEFLTYFQNEAQLEKSRLLSDRFSAERPKGSFSTLEIQRTEQGDSAMYLCASRNRQQGDTGPRAEAFFGQGTRLTVV.

The V call is TRBV7-8, the J call TRBJ1-2, with 9 positions matching TRBD1. Germline V gene sequence: CDR1 SGHVS, CDR2 FQNEAQ. This CDR3 region has 19 residues. Trimming cost V 5 bases and J 0 bases; bases outside gene matches: 16. The CDR3 region has the DNA TGTGCCAGCAGCCAGGGACAGGGTTTCTCCCGGATATCTAACTATGGCTACACCTTC. As protein: CASSQGQGFSRISNYGYTF. The full variable domain, rest sourced from reference TRBV7-8 and TRBJ1-2, is GAGVSQSPRYKVAKRGQDVALRCDPISGHVSLFWYQQALGQGPEFLTYFQNEAQLDKSGLPSDRFFAERPEGSVSTLKIQRTQQEDSAVYLCASSQGQGFSRISNYGYTFGSGTRLTVV.

This chain joins TRBV15 and TRBJ1-2, with unresolved D. The CDR3 runs to 17 residues. Germline-derived CDR1 and CDR2 are LNHNV and YYDKDF (reference sequence). V was trimmed by 2 bases and J by 4 bases, leaving 20 bases between them. The CDR3 nucleotides read TGTGCCACCAGCAGACATCCTCAGGAAACGCTCCTCTATGGCTACACCTTC. Translated, it gives CATSRHPQETLLYGYTF.